The 8 T cell receptor beta chains below all came from one sample that was sequenced in a study of blood T cells in healthy people across ages. It was with a sample-barcoded 5' primer and a J-beta primer mix that a second PCR of roughly 6 to 12 cycles was run. One entry per CDR3 protein, called by TCRdb with MiXCR from the 5' RACE reads. This sample has hundreds of thousands of distinct CDR3 sequences, with 58% found just once. Sample: blood. Every receptor here comes from a man aged 55 to 69 in good health.

This sequence joins TRBV28 and TRBJ2-5; D possibly matches TRBD1 or TRBD2 (5 bases each). V lost 5 bases and J 0 bases, leaving 7 bases between the germline ends. The length of the CDR3 is 13 residues. Germline V gene data show CDR1 as MDHEN and CDR2 as SYDVKM. CDR3: CASSRGHQETQYF. The CDR3 nucleotides read TGTGCCAGCAGTCGGGGCCACCAAGAGACCCAGTACTTC.

This clonotype was observed a few times. CDR3 nucleotide sequence: TGTGCCAGCAGTCGGGACAGACTCTCCTACGAGCAGTACTTC. Translated, it gives CASSRDRLSYEQYF. The V gene is TRBV27, the J gene TRBJ2-7; 7 positions agree with TRBD1. With 5 bases clipped from V and 0 bases from J, the junction kept 4 bases outside the gene matches. This CDR3 spans 14 amino acids. From germline, CDR1 is MNHEY and CDR2 SMNVEV (reference sequence).

In this sample, this clonotype turned up a few times. This chain links TRBV20-1 with TRBJ2-1; 7 bases fit TRBD1. Germline CDR1 is DFQATT and CDR2 is SNEGSKA (reference sequence). The length of the CDR3 is 14 residues. Unmatched junction bases numbered 6, after V lost 4 bases and J lost 3 bases. The CDR3 sequence is CSATGTEYYNEQFF. CDR3 coding DNA: TGCAGTGCTACCGGGACAGAGTACTACAATGAGCAGTTCTTC.

This chain links TRBV12-5 with TRBJ2-7; D tentatively fits TRBD1 or TRBD2 (5 bases each). CDR1 and CDR2 from the germline V gene are LGHNT and FRNRAP. V lost 0 bases and J lost 2, with 17 bases in between. This CDR3 has 17 amino acids. CDR3 region: CASGLVGRGTHPYEQYF. Here the CDR3 DNA reads TGTGCTAGTGGTTTGGTCGGACGAGGGACCCACCCCTACGAGCAGTACTTC.

As regards this clonotype: The junction departs from germline at one end; a sequencing error may be responsible. This chain joins TRBV5-1 and TRBJ2-1; 11 bases map to TRBD1. The CDR3 runs 16 residues. Germline V gene sequence: CDR1 SGHRS, CDR2 YFSETQ. The CDR3 nucleotides are TGCGCCAGCAGCTTGGCCGGACAGGGGGCAGGCAATGAACAGTTCTTC. Translated: CASSLAGQGAGNEQFF.

This clonotype was seen more than once but under ten times. The chain has TRBV7-2 and TRBJ1-5, with 7 bases fitting TRBD1. CDR1 and CDR2 (germline): SGHTA, FQGNSA. J gave up 1 base and V 1 base, and 4 bases lay outside the gene matches. This CDR3 has 16 residues. For the CDR3, the DNA is TGTGCCAGCAGCTTAGTAGGGGGCTCGAGCAATCAGCCCCAGCATTTT. This sequence encodes CASSLVGGSSNQPQHF.

The CDR3 DNA follows: TGTGCCAGCAGCCCGGGGAGCGGGGATCATGAGCAGTTCTTC. Its translation is CASSPGSGDHEQFF. The chain carries TRBV12-3 or TRBV12-4 and TRBJ2-1, with TRBD2 matching over 7 bases. This CDR3 comprises 14 residues. Germline trimming cut 6 bases from V and 8 bases from J; bases unmatched to any gene: 10.

This clonotype was observed a handful of times. The chain uses TRBV7-9 and TRBJ2-3, with D uncertain. From germline, CDR1 is SEHNR and CDR2 FQNEAQ (reference sequence). V gave up 3 bases and J gave up 1 base, with 11 bases separating them. The CDR3 consists of 15 residues. The CDR3 DNA is TGTGCCAGCAGCTTTAGTAGATTCGGCACAGATACGCAGTATTTT. Its protein product is CASSFSRFGTDTQYF. Full variable domain (outside the CDR3, taken from reference TRBV7-9 and TRBJ2-3): DTGVSQNPRHKITKRGQNVTFRCDPISEHNRLYWYRQTLGQGPEFLTYFQNEAQLEKSRLLSDRFSAERPKGSFSTLEIQRTEQGDSAMYLCASSFSRFGTDTQYFGPGTRLTVL.